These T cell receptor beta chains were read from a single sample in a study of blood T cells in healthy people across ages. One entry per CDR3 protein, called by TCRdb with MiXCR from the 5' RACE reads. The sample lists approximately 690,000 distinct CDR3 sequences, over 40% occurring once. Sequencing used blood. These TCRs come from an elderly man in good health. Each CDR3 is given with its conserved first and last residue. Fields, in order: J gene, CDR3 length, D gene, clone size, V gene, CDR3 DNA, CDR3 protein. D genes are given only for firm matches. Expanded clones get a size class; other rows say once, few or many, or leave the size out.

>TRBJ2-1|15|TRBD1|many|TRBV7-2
TGTGCCAGCAGCCCCGGACAGGGGAGGTACAATGAGCAGTTCTTC
CASSPGQGRYNEQFF
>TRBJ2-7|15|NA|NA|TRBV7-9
TGTGCCAGCAGCTTAGGGGCGGGATCCGGACACGAGCAGTACTTC
CASSLGAGSGHEQYF
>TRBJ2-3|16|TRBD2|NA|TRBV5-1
TGCGCCAGCAGCGCGAGGGCGGGAGGTAGCACAGATACGCAGTATTTT
CASSARAGGSTDTQYF
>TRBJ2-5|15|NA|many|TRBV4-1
TGCGCCAGCAGCCGAGATGGGGAATTTAGTGAGACCCAGTACTTC
CASSRDGEFSETQYF
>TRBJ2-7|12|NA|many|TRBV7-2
TGTGCCAGCAGGGACGCAACTTACGAGCAGTACTTC
CASRDATYEQYF
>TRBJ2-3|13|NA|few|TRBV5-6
TGTGCCAGCGGGTTGAGGGCCACAGATACGCAGTATTTT
CASGLRATDTQYF
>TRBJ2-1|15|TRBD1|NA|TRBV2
TGTGCCAGCAGTAACCAGGGGGCCCACTACAATGAGCGGTTCTTC
CASSNQGAHYNERFF
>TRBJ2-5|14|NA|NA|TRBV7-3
TGTGCCAGCAGCCCGAACAGGGCAATCAAGACCGAGTACTTC
CASSPNRAIKTEYF
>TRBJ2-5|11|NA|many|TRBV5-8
TGTGCCAGCAACGTCGTGAGGGCCCAGTACTTC
CASNVVRAQYF
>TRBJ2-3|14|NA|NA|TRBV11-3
TGTGCCAGCAGCCCCTATCGCGGGGTTGATACGCAGTATTTT
CASSPYRGVDTQYF